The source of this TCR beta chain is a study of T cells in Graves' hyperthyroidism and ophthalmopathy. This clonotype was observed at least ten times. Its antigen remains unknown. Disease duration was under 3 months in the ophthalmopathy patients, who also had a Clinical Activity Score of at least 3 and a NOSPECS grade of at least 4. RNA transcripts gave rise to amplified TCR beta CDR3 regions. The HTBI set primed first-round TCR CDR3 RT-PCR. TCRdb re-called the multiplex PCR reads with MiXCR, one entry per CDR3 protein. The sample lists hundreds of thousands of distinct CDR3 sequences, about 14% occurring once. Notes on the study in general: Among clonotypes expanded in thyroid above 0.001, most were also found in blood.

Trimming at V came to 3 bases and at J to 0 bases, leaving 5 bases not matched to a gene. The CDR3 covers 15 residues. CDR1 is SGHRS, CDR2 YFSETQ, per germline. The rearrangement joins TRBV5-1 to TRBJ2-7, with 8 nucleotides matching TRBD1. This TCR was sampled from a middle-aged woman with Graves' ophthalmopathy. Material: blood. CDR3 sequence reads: CASSSGGLNSYEQYF. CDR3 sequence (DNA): TGCGCCAGCAGCTCAGGGGGCTTAAACTCCTACGAGCAGTACTTC. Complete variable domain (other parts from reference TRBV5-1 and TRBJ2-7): KAGVTQTPRYLIKTRGQQVTLSCSPISGHRSVSWYQQTPGQGLQFLFEYFSETQRNKGNFPGRFSGRQFSNSRSEMNVSTLELGDSALYLCASSSGGLNSYEQYFGPGTRLTVT.